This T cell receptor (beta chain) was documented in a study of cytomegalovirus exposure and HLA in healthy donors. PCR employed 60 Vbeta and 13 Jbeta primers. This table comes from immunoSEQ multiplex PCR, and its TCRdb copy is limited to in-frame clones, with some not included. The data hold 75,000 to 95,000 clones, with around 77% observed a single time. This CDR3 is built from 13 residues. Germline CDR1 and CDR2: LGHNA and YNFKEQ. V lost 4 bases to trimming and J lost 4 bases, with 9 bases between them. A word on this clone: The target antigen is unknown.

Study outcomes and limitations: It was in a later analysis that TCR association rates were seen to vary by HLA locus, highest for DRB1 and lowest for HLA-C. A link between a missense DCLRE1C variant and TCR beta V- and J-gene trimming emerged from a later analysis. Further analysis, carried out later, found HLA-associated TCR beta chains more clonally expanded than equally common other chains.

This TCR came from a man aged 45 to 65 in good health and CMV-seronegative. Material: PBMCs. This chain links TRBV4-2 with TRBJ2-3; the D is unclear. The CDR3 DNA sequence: TGTGCCAGCAGCCGCCTCTCGGCAGATACGCAGTATTTT. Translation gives CASSRLSADTQYF.